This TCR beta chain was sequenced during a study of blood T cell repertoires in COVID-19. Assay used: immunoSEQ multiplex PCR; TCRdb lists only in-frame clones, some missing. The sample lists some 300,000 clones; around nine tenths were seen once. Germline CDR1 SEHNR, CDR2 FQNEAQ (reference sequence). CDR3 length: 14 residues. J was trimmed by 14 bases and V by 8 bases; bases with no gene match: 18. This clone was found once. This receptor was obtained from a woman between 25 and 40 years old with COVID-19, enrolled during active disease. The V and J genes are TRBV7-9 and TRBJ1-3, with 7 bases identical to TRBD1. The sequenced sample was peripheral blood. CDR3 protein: CASASGTDPSGVYF. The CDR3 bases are TGTGCCAGCGCATCGGGGACAGACCCTTCGGGGGTATATTTT.